Each of the 5 T cell receptor beta chains below was sequenced from the same sample in a study of T cell repertoires in cytomegalovirus infection. TCRdb called the reads again in MiXCR, with one record for every CDR3 protein. The data show some 77,000 distinct CDR3 sequences, more than 3.5% seen once. The sequenced material came from PBMCs. These receptors originate from a human donor in good health (CMV status not recorded). Some clones in this sample may be carry-over from other donors' samples.

This clonotype has ten or more counts. The chain links TRBV2 to TRBJ1-1; D not resolved. Trimming pared 4 bases from V and 4 bases from J, leaving 4 bases between. This CDR3 is built from 11 residues. Germline V lookup: CDR1 SNHLY, CDR2 FYNNEI. The CDR3 is CASSGTTEAFF. CDR3 DNA: TGTGCCAGCAGTGGAACCACTGAAGCTTTCTTT.

This clonotype was counted at least ten times. This chain links TRBV7-2 with TRBJ2-5, with 11 nucleotides matching TRBD2. The CDR3 covers 16 residues. CDR1 and CDR2 from the germline V gene are SGHTA and FQGNSA. The V and J ends lost 5 bases and 5 bases, in that order; junction bases with no gene match: 10. This CDR3 reads CASSIQSGLAEETQYF. The CDR3 nucleotides are TGTGCCAGCAGCATCCAATCGGGACTAGCGGAGGAGACCCAGTACTTC. The full variable domain, rest sourced from reference TRBV7-2 and TRBJ2-5, is GAGVSQSPSNKVTEKGKDVELRCDPISGHTALYWYRQSLGQGLEFLIYFQGNSAPDKSGLPSDRFSAERTGGSVSTLTIQRTQQEDSAVYLCASSIQSGLAEETQYFGPGTRLLVL.

This clonotype was seen ten or more times. The V and J genes are TRBV28 and TRBJ1-5; D ambiguous. CDR1 is MDHEN and CDR2 is SYDVKM in the germline V gene. Trimming left V 3 bases short and J 0 bases short, with 15 bases between. The CDR3 totals 17 residues. CDR3: CASSLFHDGVSNQPQHF. The CDR3 DNA reads as TGTGCCAGCAGTTTGTTTCACGACGGAGTTAGCAATCAGCCCCAGCATTTT.

Note on this clonotype: A much larger clonotype is one base distant, so this may be a read error. Since the CDR3 does not end with the conserved phenylalanine or tryptophan, this likely comes from a read error. The rearrangement links TRBV7-2 to TRBJ2-7, with D maybe TRBD1 (6 bases). From germline, CDR1 is SGHTA and CDR2 FQGNSA. The CDR3 runs 15 residues. V shed 1 base and J shed 1 base, with 11 bases lying between them. CDR3 sequence (DNA): TGTGCCAGCAGCTTAGGGGGGACACCATCCTACGAGCAGTACTTA. Amino acid sequence: CASSLGGTPSYEQYL.

This clonotype occurred many times. J is TRBJ1-2 and V is TRBV7-2; no firm D call. Per the germline V gene, CDR1 is SGHTA and CDR2 is FQGNSA. V was clipped by 1 base and J by 4 bases, with 13 bases between them. This CDR3 region has 15 residues. The CDR3 DNA follows: TGTGCCAGCAGCTTAGTCCAAGGCCAGGTCTATGGCTACACCTTC. Its translation: CASSLVQGQVYGYTF.